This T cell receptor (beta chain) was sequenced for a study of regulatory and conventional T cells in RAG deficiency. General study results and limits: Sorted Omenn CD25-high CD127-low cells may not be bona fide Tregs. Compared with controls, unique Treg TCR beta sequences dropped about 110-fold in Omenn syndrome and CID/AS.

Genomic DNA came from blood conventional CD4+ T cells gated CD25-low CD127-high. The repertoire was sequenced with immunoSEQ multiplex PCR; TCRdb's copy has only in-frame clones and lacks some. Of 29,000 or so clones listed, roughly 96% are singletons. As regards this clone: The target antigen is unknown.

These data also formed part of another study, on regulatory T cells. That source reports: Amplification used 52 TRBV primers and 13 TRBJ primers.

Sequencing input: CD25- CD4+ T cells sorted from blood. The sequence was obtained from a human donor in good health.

The CDR3 DNA follows: TGTGCCAGCAGTCGGGACAGTGGAAATTCACCCCTCCACTTT. It codes for CASSRDSGNSPLHF. The V gene is TRBV6-6, the J gene TRBJ1-6; 7 bases map to TRBD1. J was trimmed by 7 bases and V by 5 bases; bases with no gene match: 5. Germline V gives CDR1 MNHNY, CDR2 SVGAGI (reference sequence). The CDR3 consists of 14 residues.